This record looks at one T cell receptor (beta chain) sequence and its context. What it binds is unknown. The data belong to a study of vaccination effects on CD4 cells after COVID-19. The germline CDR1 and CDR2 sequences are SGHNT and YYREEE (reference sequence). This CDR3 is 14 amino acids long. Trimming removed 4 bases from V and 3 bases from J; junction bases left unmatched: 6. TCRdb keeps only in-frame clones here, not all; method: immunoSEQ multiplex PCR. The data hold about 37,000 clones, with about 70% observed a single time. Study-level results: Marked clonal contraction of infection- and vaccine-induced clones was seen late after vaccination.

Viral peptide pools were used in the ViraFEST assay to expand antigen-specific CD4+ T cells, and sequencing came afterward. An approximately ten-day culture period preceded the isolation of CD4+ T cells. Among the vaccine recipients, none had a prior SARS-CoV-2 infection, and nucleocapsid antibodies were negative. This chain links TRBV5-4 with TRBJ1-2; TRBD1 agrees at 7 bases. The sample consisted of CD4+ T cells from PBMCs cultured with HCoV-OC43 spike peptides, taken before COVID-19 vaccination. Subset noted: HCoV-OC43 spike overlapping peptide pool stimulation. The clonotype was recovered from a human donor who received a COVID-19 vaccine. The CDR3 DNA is TGTGCCAGCAGCCCTCGACAGGGAGACTATGGCTACACCTTC. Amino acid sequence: CASSPRQGDYGYTF.